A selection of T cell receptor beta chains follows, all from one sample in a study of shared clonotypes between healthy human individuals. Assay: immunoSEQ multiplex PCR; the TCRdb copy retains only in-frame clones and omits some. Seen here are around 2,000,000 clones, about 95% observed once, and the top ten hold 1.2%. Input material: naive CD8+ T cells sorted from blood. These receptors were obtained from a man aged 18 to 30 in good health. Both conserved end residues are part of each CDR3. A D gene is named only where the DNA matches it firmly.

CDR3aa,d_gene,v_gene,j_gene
CASSYRSEQFF,-,TRBV6-5,TRBJ2-1
CASSQVPGQANYGYTF,TRBD1,TRBV4-1,TRBJ1-2
CASSDRTSGSSHEQYF,TRBD2,TRBV6-1,TRBJ2-7
CASSLGQTSYEQYF,-,TRBV5-4,TRBJ2-7
CASSQDPPGLAGRDTQYF,TRBD2,TRBV4-3,TRBJ2-3
CASSLPRSGGYTEAFF,TRBD1,TRBV7-6,TRBJ1-1
CASSEALFGVQPQHF,-,TRBV2,TRBJ1-5
CASSPGLDSSYNEQFF,-,TRBV28,TRBJ2-1
CASSVRFDQETQYF,-,TRBV9,TRBJ2-5
CASRLVVSSYEQYF,-,TRBV2,TRBJ2-7
CASEADGSYEQYF,-,TRBV7-9,TRBJ2-7
CATSDNPIGTQYF,-,TRBV15,TRBJ2-5
CASSLAGGGETQYF,TRBD2,TRBV9,TRBJ2-5
CASSLGNYSGNTIYF,-,TRBV5-1,TRBJ1-3
CASSPGPVGTGELFF,-,TRBV19,TRBJ2-2
CASSLATGEAMGEPQHF,TRBD1,TRBV5-6,TRBJ1-5
CSAREYNEQFF,-,TRBV20-1,TRBJ2-1
CASKPGHPSSYNEQFF,-,TRBV5-1,TRBJ2-1
CASSLGQETQYF,-,TRBV5-4,TRBJ2-5
CASSQGGAYEQYF,-,TRBV4-1,TRBJ2-7
CASSPWASGDYNEQFF,TRBD2,TRBV11-2,TRBJ2-1
CASSLTGLINEKLFF,-,TRBV13,TRBJ1-4
CASSPRRESPYNEQFF,TRBD2,TRBV7-9,TRBJ2-1
CASSLAGGGYTF,-,TRBV5-6,TRBJ1-2
CATSIAGLSGYGYTF,-,TRBV15,TRBJ1-2
CATGQGPTDQPQHF,TRBD1,TRBV10-3,TRBJ1-5
CASSFGLAGTYEQYF,TRBD2,TRBV5-6,TRBJ2-7
CAKCSGVWETQYF,-,TRBV21-1,TRBJ2-5
CASSQASKYYEQYF,-,TRBV14,TRBJ2-7
CASSLLDYGYTF,-,TRBV5-6,TRBJ1-2
CASSQEVLTGNTIYF,-,TRBV4-1,TRBJ1-3
CASSFPGLATDTQYF,TRBD2,TRBV28,TRBJ2-3
CASSPRGVGETQYF,-,TRBV6-6,TRBJ2-5
CASSFHSGLRTGETQYF,-,TRBV7-2,TRBJ2-5
CASSWVQGSYEQYF,-,TRBV6-6,TRBJ2-7
CASSSAGGIDTQYF,TRBD2,TRBV7-9,TRBJ2-3
CASSQAQYYEQYF,-,TRBV14,TRBJ2-7
CASSFATSGTASTDTQYF,TRBD1,TRBV7-2,TRBJ2-3
CASSSSGTGYGYTF,TRBD1,TRBV7-9,TRBJ1-2
CASSLFVTSFEQYF,-,TRBV5-6,TRBJ2-7